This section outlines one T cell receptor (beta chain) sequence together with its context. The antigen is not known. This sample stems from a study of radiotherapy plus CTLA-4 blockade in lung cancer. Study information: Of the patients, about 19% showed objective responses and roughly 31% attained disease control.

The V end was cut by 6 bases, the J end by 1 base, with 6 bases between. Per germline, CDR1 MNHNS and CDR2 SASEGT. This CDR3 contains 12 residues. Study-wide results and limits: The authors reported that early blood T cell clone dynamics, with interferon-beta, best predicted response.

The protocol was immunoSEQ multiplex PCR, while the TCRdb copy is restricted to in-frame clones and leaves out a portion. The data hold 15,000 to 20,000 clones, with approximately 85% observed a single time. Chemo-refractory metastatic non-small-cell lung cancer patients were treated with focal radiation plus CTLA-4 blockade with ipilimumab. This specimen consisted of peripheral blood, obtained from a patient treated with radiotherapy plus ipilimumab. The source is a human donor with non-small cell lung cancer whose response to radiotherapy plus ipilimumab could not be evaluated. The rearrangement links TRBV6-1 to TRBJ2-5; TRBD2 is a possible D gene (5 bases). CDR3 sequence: CASRAGQETQYF. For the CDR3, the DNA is TGTGCCAGCAGGGCGGGCCAAGAGACCCAGTACTTC.